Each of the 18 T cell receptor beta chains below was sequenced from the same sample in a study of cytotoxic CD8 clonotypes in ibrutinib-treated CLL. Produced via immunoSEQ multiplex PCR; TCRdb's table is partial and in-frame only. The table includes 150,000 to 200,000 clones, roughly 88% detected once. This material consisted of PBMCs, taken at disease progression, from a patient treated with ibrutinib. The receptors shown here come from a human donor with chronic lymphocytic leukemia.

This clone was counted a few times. In DNA, the CDR3 is TGCGCCAGCAGCCAGACCGGGACAGCATCCTACGAGCAGTACTTC. This gives the protein CASSQTGTASYEQYF. V usage is TRBV4-1 and J usage is TRBJ2-7; 7 nucleotides match TRBD1. The V gene's germline CDR1 is MGHRA and CDR2 YSYEKL. Trimming took 3 bases from V and 1 from J; bases not matched to a gene: 6. CDR3 size: 15 residues.

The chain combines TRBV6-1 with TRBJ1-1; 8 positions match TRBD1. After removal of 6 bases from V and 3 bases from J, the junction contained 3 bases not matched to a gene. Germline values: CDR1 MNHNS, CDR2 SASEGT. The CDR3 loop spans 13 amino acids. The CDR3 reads CASRNRGDTEAFF. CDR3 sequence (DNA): TGTGCCAGCAGGAACAGGGGGGACACTGAAGCTTTCTTT.

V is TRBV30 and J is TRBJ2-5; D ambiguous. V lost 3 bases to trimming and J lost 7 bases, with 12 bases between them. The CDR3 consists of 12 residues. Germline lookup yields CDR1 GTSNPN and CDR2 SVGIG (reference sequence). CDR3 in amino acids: CAWSGASGTQYF. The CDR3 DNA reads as TGTGCCTGGAGCGGTGCGTCAGGGACCCAGTACTTC. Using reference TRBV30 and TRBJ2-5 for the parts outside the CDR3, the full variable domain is SQTIHQWPATLVQPVGSPLSLECTVEGTSNPNLYWYRQAAGRGLQLLFYSVGIGQISSEVPQNLSASRPQDRQFILSSKKLLLSDSGFYLCAWSGASGTQYFGPGTRLLVL.

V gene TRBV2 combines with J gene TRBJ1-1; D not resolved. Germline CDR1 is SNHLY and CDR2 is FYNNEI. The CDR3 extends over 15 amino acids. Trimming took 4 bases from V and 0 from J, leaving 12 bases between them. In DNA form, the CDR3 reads TGTGCCAGCAGTGGGATGGGCGTTTTGAACACTGAAGCTTTCTTT. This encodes CASSGMGVLNTEAFF.

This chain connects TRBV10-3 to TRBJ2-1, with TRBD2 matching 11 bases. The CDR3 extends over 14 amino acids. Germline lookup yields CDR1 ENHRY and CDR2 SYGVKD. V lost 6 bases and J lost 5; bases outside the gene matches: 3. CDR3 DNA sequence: TGTGCCATCAGGGGACTAGCGGAAAACAATGAGCAGTTCTTC. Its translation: CAIRGLAENNEQFF.

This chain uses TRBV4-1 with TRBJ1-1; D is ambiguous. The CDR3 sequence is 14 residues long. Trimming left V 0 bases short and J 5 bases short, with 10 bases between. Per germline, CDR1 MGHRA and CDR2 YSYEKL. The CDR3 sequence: CASSQDSWLTEAFF. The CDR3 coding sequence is TGCGCCAGCAGCCAAGATTCCTGGCTGACTGAAGCTTTCTTT.

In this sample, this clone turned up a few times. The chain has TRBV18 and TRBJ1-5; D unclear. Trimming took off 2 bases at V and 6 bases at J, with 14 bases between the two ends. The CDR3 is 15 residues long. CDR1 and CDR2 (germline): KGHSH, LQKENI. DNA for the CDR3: TGTGCCAGCTCACCAGCGGGAGGATTCAGTCAGCCCCAGCATTTT. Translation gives CASSPAGGFSQPQHF.

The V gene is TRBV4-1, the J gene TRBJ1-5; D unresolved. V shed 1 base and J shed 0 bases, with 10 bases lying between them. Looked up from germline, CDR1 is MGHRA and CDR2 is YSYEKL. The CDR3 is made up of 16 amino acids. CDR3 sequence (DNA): TGCGCCAGCAGCCAAGGACCCCCCTATAGCAATCAGCCCCAGCATTTT. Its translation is CASSQGPPYSNQPQHF.

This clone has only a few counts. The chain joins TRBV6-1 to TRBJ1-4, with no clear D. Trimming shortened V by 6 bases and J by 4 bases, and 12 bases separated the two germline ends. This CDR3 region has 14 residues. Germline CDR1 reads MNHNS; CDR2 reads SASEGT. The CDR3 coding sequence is TGTGCCAGCAGCGGGTCCTTCTTTAATGAAAAACTGTTTTTT. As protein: CASSGSFFNEKLFF.

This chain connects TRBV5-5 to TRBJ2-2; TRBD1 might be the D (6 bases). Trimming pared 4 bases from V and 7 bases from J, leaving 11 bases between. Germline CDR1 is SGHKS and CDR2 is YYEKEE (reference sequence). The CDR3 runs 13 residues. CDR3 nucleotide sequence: TGTGCCAGCAGCCAGGACAGTCACGGGGAGCTGTTTTTT. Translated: CASSQDSHGELFF.

Here the CDR3 DNA reads TGTGCCAGCAGTGATTCCTTCGGACCAGGGGGGACCCAGTACTTC. Protein: CASSDSFGPGGTQYF. The V call is TRBV27, the J call TRBJ2-5; 7 bases are a match to TRBD1. V lost 5 bases and J lost 7; bases outside the gene matches: 13. The length of the CDR3 is 15 residues. Germline V lookup: CDR1 MNHEY, CDR2 SMNVEV (reference sequence).

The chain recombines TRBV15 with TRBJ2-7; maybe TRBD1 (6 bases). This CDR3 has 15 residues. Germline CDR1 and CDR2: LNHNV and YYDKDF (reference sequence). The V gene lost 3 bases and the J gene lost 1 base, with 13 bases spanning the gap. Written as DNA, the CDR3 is TGTGCCACCAGCAGTTTTAAAACAGGGTCCTACGAGCAGTACTTC. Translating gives CATSSFKTGSYEQYF.

CDR3 loop: CASSVEFPGQGSTGELFF. CDR3 DNA: TGTGCCAGCAGCGTAGAGTTTCCGGGACAGGGAAGCACCGGGGAGCTGTTTTTT. The V gene is TRBV9, the J gene TRBJ2-2; TRBD1 aligns across 9 bases. Germline assignment: CDR1 SGDLS and CDR2 YYNGEE. Germline trimming cut 0 bases from V and 4 bases from J; bases unmatched to any gene: 10. The CDR3 sequence is 18 residues long.

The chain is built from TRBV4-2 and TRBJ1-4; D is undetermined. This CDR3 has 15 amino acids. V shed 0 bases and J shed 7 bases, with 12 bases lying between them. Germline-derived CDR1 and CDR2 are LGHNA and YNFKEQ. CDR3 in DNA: TGTGCCAGCAGCCAAGAGGGTAGGAGGCTTGAAAAACTGTTTTTT. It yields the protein CASSQEGRRLEKLFF.

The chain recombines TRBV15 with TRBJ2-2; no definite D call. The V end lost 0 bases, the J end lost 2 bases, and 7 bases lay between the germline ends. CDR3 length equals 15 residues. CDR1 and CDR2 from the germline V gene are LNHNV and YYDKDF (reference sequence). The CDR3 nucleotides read TGTGCCACCAGCAGAGATCTACTAAACACCGGGGAGCTGTTTTTT. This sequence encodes CATSRDLLNTGELFF.

The CDR3 protein is CASTRPGGGEQYF. The CDR3 DNA follows: TGTGCCAGCACCAGGCCAGGGGGGGGCGAGCAGTACTTC. V and J are TRBV6-5 and TRBJ2-7; D tentatively reads TRBD1 or TRBD2 (7 bases each). Germline V gene data show CDR1 as MNHEY and CDR2 as SVGAGI. The CDR3 runs to 13 residues. V was trimmed by 7 bases and J by 6 bases, leaving 16 bases between them.

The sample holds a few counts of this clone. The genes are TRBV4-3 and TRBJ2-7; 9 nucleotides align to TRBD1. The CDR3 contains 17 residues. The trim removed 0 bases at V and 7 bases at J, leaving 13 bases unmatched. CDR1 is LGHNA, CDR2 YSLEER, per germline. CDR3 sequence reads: CASSQDRVTGGQGEQYF. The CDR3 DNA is TGCGCCAGCAGCCAAGATCGGGTGACAGGGGGGCAAGGGGAGCAGTACTTC.

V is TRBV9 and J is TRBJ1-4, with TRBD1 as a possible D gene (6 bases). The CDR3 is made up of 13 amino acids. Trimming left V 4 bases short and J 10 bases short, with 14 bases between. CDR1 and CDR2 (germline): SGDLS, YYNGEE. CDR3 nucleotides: TGTGCCAGCAGCCCCGGACAGCGGGGAAAACTGTTTTTT. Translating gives CASSPGQRGKLFF.